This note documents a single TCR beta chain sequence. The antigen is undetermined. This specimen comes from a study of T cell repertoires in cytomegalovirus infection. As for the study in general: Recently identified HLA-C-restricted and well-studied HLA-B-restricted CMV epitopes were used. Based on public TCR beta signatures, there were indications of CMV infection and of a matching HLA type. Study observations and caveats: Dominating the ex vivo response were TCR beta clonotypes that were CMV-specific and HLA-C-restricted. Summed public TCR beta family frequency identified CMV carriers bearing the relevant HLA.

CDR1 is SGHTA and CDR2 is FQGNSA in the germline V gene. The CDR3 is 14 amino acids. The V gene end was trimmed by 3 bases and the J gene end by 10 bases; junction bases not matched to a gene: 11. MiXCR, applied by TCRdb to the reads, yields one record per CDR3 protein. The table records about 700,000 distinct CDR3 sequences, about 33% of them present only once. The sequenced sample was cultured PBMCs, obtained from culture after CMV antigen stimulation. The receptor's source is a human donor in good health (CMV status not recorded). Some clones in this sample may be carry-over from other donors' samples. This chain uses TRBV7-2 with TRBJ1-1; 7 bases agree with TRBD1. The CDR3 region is CASSFSTGISGAFF. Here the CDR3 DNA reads TGTGCCAGCAGCTTCTCGACAGGGATAAGTGGAGCTTTCTTT.